This passage covers 29 T cell receptor beta chains from one sample sequenced in a study of PD-L1 blockade in urothelial cancer. Using immunoSEQ multiplex PCR, the repertoire was profiled, and TCRdb retains in-frame clones only, with some absent. This sample has tens of thousands of clones; roughly nine tenths occur once, and the top ten carry 6.5% to 8%. Specified time point: peripheral blood 6 weeks after treatment start. Sequencing used PBMCs, obtained around atezolizumab (anti-PD-L1) treatment. These receptors were obtained from an elderly man with urothelial cancer.

This chain links TRBV7-8 with TRBJ2-7; a possible D gene is TRBD2 (6 bases). The CDR3 is 14 residues long. V lost 5 bases, J lost 5 bases, and 16 bases lay in between. Germline V lookup: CDR1 SGHVS, CDR2 FQNEAQ. CDR3 in DNA: TGTGCCAGCAGCCAAAGCGGGCTAGGCGACGAGCAGTACTTC. Translated, it gives CASSQSGLGDEQYF.

The rearrangement uses TRBV27 and TRBJ1-1; 9 bases match TRBD1. CDR1 MNHEY and CDR2 SMNVEV come from the germline V gene (reference sequence). The V and J ends lost 3 bases and 1 base, in that order; junction bases with no gene match: 9. CDR3 size: 17 residues. CDR3 DNA sequence: TGTGCCAGCAGTTTCCTGGGGACAGGGCTCCCGAACACTGAAGCTTTCTTT. Its translation: CASSFLGTGLPNTEAFF.

This clone was seen a few times. J is TRBJ1-1 and V is TRBV18; D unresolved. V was cut by 4 bases and J by 7 bases, with 10 bases left in between. In germline, CDR1 is KGHSH, CDR2 LQKENI. The CDR3 length is 12 residues. CDR3 sequence: CASSLELSEAFF. The CDR3 DNA reads TGTGCCAGCTCACTAGAATTGAGTGAAGCTTTCTTT.

This clone was recorded once. The chain couples TRBV11-2 to TRBJ1-5; a weak D match, TRBD1 (5 bases). V dropped 1 base and J dropped 6 bases, with 13 bases sitting between them. There are 15 residues in the CDR3. Germline lookup yields CDR1 SGHAT and CDR2 FQNNGV. CDR3 in amino acids: CASSLGRGLGQPQHF. In nucleotides, the CDR3 is TGTGCCAGCAGCTTAGGAAGGGGCTTAGGTCAGCCCCAGCATTTT.

The chain has TRBV2 and TRBJ2-3, with TRBD2 matching 12 bases. The length of the CDR3 is 16 residues. Trimming cost V 6 bases and J 2 bases; bases outside gene matches: 6. Germline CDR1 and CDR2: SNHLY and FYNNEI. In nucleotides, the CDR3 is TGTGCCAGCAGCGTGACTAGCGGGAGATACACAGATACGCAGTATTTT. It translates to CASSVTSGRYTDTQYF.

This chain links TRBV5-6 with TRBJ2-1; 9 positions agree with TRBD1. The V gene's germline CDR1 is SGHDT and CDR2 YYEEEE. Trimming at V came to 3 bases and at J to 2 bases, leaving 12 bases not matched to a gene. The CDR3 sequence is 18 residues long. CDR3 DNA: TGTGCCAGCAGCTCCTACTTGATCGGACAGGGGACCTACAATGAGCAGTTCTTC. As protein: CASSSYLIGQGTYNEQFF.

This chain connects TRBV4-1 to TRBJ1-2; 9 bases line up with TRBD1. This CDR3 spans 15 amino acids. V gave up 2 bases and J gave up 7 bases; unmatched junction bases: 8. Per the germline V gene, CDR1 is MGHRA and CDR2 is YSYEKL. CDR3 DNA sequence: TGCGCCAGCAGCCAACCCACAGGACAGGGGAGTGGCTACACCTTC. It specifies CASSQPTGQGSGYTF.

V usage is TRBV5-4 and J usage is TRBJ2-5, with D hard to call. There are 13 residues in the CDR3. In germline, CDR1 is SGHNT, CDR2 YYREEE (reference sequence). Trimming removed 2 bases at V and 2 bases at J, with 7 bases between. The CDR3 DNA reads as TGTGCCAGCAGCTTCCCAAAACAAGAGACCCAGTACTTC. Its translation: CASSFPKQETQYF.

The chain couples TRBV7-9 to TRBJ2-1; 11 bases are shared with TRBD2. Germline CDR1 is SEHNR and CDR2 is FQNEAQ (reference sequence). The CDR3 is made up of 15 amino acids. Unmatched junction bases numbered 6, after V lost 4 bases and J lost 7 bases. This chain's CDR3 is CASSSGTSGLNEQFF. The CDR3, as DNA: TGTGCCAGCAGCTCCGGGACTAGCGGATTAAATGAGCAGTTCTTC. Full variable domain (missing parts from reference TRBV7-9 and TRBJ2-1): DTGVSQNPRHKITKRGQNVTFRCDPISEHNRLYWYRQTLGQGPEFLTYFQNEAQLEKSRLLSDRFSAERPKGSFSTLEIQRTEQGDSAMYLCASSSGTSGLNEQFFGPGTRLTVL.

The gene calls are TRBV5-5 and TRBJ2-7; a possible D gene is TRBD1 (6 bases). This CDR3 is built from 15 residues. Germline lookup yields CDR1 SGHKS and CDR2 YYEKEE (reference sequence). V was pared by 0 bases and J by 3 bases, with 13 bases between. The CDR3: CASSLVDRKVYEQYF. The CDR3 DNA reads TGTGCCAGCAGCTTGGTCGACAGGAAGGTCTACGAGCAGTACTTC.

The genes are TRBV11-3 and TRBJ2-2; 7 bases agree with TRBD1. From germline, CDR1 is SGHNT and CDR2 YENEEA. J gave up 4 bases and V 5 bases, and 7 bases lay outside the gene matches. The CDR3 is 15 amino acids. CDR3 loop: CASSPGQAFTGELFF. DNA of the CDR3: TGTGCCAGCAGCCCCGGACAGGCCTTCACCGGGGAGCTGTTTTTT.

The chain recombines TRBV5-1 with TRBJ1-2; 9 bases fit TRBD1. This CDR3 comprises 16 residues. Germline V gene sequence: CDR1 SGHRS, CDR2 YFSETQ. The ends lost 1 base at V and 3 bases at J; junction bases unmatched: 7. CDR3: CASSLITGGRDYGYTF. In DNA form, the CDR3 reads TGCGCCAGCAGCTTGATTACAGGGGGCAGGGACTATGGCTACACCTTC.

This clone was observed a single time. The chain employs TRBV4-1 and TRBJ1-1; 7 bases line up with TRBD1. The J segment lost 1 base and the V segment lost 1 base, leaving 6 bases of the junction unmatched. Per germline, CDR1 MGHRA and CDR2 YSYEKL. The CDR3 length is 16 residues. CDR3 nucleotide sequence: TGCGCCAGCAGCCAAGGGGCAACAGGGGCGAACACTGAAGCTTTCTTT. Its protein product is CASSQGATGANTEAFF.

This rearrangement joins TRBV6-5 to TRBJ2-3; 7 bases are shared with TRBD2. Trimming took 2 bases from V and 1 from J; bases not matched to a gene: 3. The CDR3 loop spans 15 amino acids. Germline-derived CDR1 and CDR2 are MNHEY and SVGAGI. The CDR3 protein is CASSYGGRGTDTQYF. The DNA of the CDR3 is TGTGCCAGCAGTTACGGGGGGAGGGGCACAGATACGCAGTATTTT.

The rearrangement uses TRBV6-1 and TRBJ2-7, with 8 bases that match TRBD2. The V and J ends lost 6 bases and 3 bases, in that order; junction bases with no gene match: 7. Germline CDR1 is MNHNS and CDR2 is SASEGT. CDR3 length: 14 residues. The CDR3 region is CASRVAGSLYEQYF. Here the CDR3 DNA reads TGTGCCAGCAGAGTAGCGGGAAGCCTCTACGAGCAGTACTTC.

This rearrangement joins TRBV5-4 to TRBJ2-7, with TRBD1 matching 8 bases. V was pared by 4 bases and J by 0 bases, with 6 bases of the junction left unmatched. The CDR3 length is 15 residues. Germline V gives CDR1 SGHNT, CDR2 YYREEE (reference sequence). The CDR3 bases are TGTGCCAGCAGCGTGGGACAGGCAATCTCCTACGAGCAGTACTTC. Residues: CASSVGQAISYEQYF.

The chain has TRBV18 and TRBJ2-5, with TRBD1 as a possible D gene (6 bases). CDR1 is KGHSH and CDR2 is LQKENI in the germline V gene. The V and J ends lost 0 bases and 4 bases respectively, with 15 bases between them. CDR3 size: 16 residues. The CDR3 region has the DNA TGTGCCAGCTCACCACCAGGGACACCACAAGGAGAGACCCAGTACTTC. Its protein is CASSPPGTPQGETQYF.

The rearrangement joins TRBV19 to TRBJ2-3; 8 nucleotides match TRBD2. Germline CDR1 reads LNHDA; CDR2 reads SQIVND (reference sequence). CDR3 length equals 17 residues. Trimming cost V 6 bases and J 3 bases; bases outside gene matches: 14. CDR3 protein: CASSAGTRGTNTDTQYF. CDR3 nucleotide sequence: TGTGCCAGTAGCGCCGGGACTAGAGGAACCAATACAGATACGCAGTATTTT.

The chain recombines TRBV6-1 with TRBJ2-5; 7 nucleotides agree with TRBD2. The CDR3 has 15 residues. CDR1 MNHNS and CDR2 SASEGT come from the germline V gene. Germline trimming cut 2 bases from V and 2 bases from J; bases unmatched to any gene: 5. The CDR3 loop is CASSELGLPQETQYF. The CDR3 coding sequence is TGTGCCAGCAGTGAATTGGGACTACCTCAAGAGACCCAGTACTTC.

This chain connects TRBV6-5 to TRBJ2-3; D gene ambiguous. The V gene's germline CDR1 is MNHEY and CDR2 SVGAGI. The CDR3 consists of 15 residues. Trimming cost V 3 bases and J 0 bases, with 10 bases left between them. Here the CDR3 reads CASSYNLASTDTQYF. The CDR3 DNA reads as TGTGCCAGCAGTTATAACCTGGCTAGCACAGATACGCAGTATTTT.

CDR3 amino acids: CASSSQTGWDTGELFF. CDR3 DNA: TGTGCCAGCAGCTCCCAGACAGGATGGGACACCGGGGAGCTGTTTTTT. This rearrangement joins TRBV7-6 to TRBJ2-2; TRBD1 might be the D (6 bases). This CDR3 is 16 amino acids long. Per the germline V gene, CDR1 is SGHVS and CDR2 is FNYEAQ. V lost 4 bases and J lost 3, with 15 bases in between.

The chain recombines TRBV11-3 with TRBJ2-1; 9 bases fit TRBD1. Germline trimming cut 5 bases from V and 0 bases from J; bases unmatched to any gene: 2. The CDR3 covers 15 residues. CDR1 and CDR2 from the germline V gene are SGHNT and YENEEA. The CDR3 region has the DNA TGTGCCAGCAGCCCGACAGGGGGCTCCTACAATGAGCAGTTCTTC. Translating it yields CASSPTGGSYNEQFF.

The rearrangement uses TRBV5-8 and TRBJ2-5; 9 bases align to TRBD1. CDR3 length equals 15 residues. The germline V gene has CDR1 SGHTS and CDR2 YDEGEE. V shed 5 bases and J 4 bases; nucleotides not matched to a gene: 9. As DNA, the CDR3 is TGTGCCAGCAGACCCGGGACAGGGTTTCTAGAGACCCAGTACTTC. Protein sequence: CASRPGTGFLETQYF.

The chain uses TRBV18 and TRBJ2-1; 8 nucleotides align to TRBD2. Per germline, CDR1 KGHSH and CDR2 LQKENI. The CDR3 has 17 amino acids. V gave up 0 bases and J gave up 0 bases; unmatched junction bases: 4. The CDR3 DNA reads as TGTGCCAGCTCACCACCGACCGGGAGGGCCTCCTACAATGAGCAGTTCTTC. Amino acids: CASSPPTGRASYNEQFF. Complete variable domain (other parts from reference TRBV18 and TRBJ2-1): NAGVMQNPRHLVRRRGQEARLRCSPMKGHSHVYWYRQLPEEGLKFMVYLQKENIIDESGMPKERFSAEFPKEGPSILRIQQVVRGDSAAYFCASSPPTGRASYNEQFFGPGTRLTVL.

This clone was detected a few times. This rearrangement joins TRBV5-6 to TRBJ2-7; the match to TRBD1 covers 7 bases. V shed 4 bases, J shed 3 bases, and the junction held 7 bases outside the gene matches. Germline V lookup: CDR1 SGHDT, CDR2 YYEEEE. There are 14 residues in the CDR3. The CDR3 here is CASSRDGTVYEQYF. CDR3 DNA sequence: TGTGCCAGCAGCCGAGACGGGACAGTCTACGAGCAGTACTTC.

The chain couples TRBV10-2 to TRBJ2-5, with 7 bases that match TRBD1. Germline-derived CDR1 and CDR2 are WSHSY and SAAADI. There are 15 residues in the CDR3. The trim removed 6 bases at V and 1 base at J, leaving 8 bases unmatched. CDR3 DNA: TGCGCCAGCAGAGAAGACAGGGCTTCCCAAGAGACCCAGTACTTC. Encoded protein: CASREDRASQETQYF.

This clone has only one observation. V usage is TRBV21-1 and J usage is TRBJ1-2. TRBV21-1 is a known pseudogene. This CDR3 region has 14 residues. The CDR3 bases are TGTGCCAGCAGCAAACGCGTCTACTGGTATGGCTACACCTTC. Translated: CASSKRVYWYGYTF.

The chain uses TRBV18 and TRBJ2-7; the D gene is possibly TRBD1 (6 bases). The germline gives CDR1 KGHSH, CDR2 LQKENI. V lost 5 bases, J lost 2 bases, and 10 bases lay in between. The CDR3 loop spans 13 amino acids. The CDR3 spells CASSGGSAYEQYF. As DNA, the CDR3 is TGTGCCAGCTCAGGGGGCTCCGCCTACGAGCAGTACTTC.

This clone was detected once. The chain carries TRBV5-1 and TRBJ2-5, with 10 bases fitting TRBD1. CDR3 length: 15 amino acids. V was pared by 4 bases and J by 6 bases, with 9 bases of the junction left unmatched. Germline lookup yields CDR1 SGHRS and CDR2 YFSETQ. The CDR3 bases are TGCGCCAGCAGCCCCGGGACAGGGGTCTGGAAGACCCAGTACTTC. Its protein is CASSPGTGVWKTQYF. Drawing the rest from reference TRBV5-1 and TRBJ2-5, the complete variable domain is KAGVTQTPRYLIKTRGQQVTLSCSPISGHRSVSWYQQTPGQGLQFLFEYFSETQRNKGNFPGRFSGRQFSNSRSEMNVSTLELGDSALYLCASSPGTGVWKTQYFGPGTRLLVL.